The text below deals with one T cell receptor beta chain. V dropped 1 base and J dropped 1; count of bases not matched to a gene: 3. Germline V gene data show CDR1 as KGHSH and CDR2 as LQKENI. The CDR3 runs to 15 residues. The sample originates from a study of blood T cell repertoires in COVID-19. The Seattle patients, enrolled during active infection, were followed longitudinally. Original processing notes: Reference gene primer amplification yielded estimated nucleated cell counts. Assay: immunoSEQ multiplex PCR; the TCRdb copy retains only in-frame clones and omits some. From that table come the V and J calls and clone size; the DNA was used to work out D and trimming. This sample has just over 350,000 clones; less than 90% occur once, and the top ten carry around 7.4%.

The receptor comes from a woman aged 60-75 years with COVID-19, enrolled during active disease. Specimen: peripheral blood. This chain connects TRBV18 to TRBJ1-1, with 7 bases matching TRBD1. The CDR3 DNA reads TGTGCCAGCTCACCACTGGGACAGTCGAACACTGAAGCTTTCTTT. This translates into CASSPLGQSNTEAFF.